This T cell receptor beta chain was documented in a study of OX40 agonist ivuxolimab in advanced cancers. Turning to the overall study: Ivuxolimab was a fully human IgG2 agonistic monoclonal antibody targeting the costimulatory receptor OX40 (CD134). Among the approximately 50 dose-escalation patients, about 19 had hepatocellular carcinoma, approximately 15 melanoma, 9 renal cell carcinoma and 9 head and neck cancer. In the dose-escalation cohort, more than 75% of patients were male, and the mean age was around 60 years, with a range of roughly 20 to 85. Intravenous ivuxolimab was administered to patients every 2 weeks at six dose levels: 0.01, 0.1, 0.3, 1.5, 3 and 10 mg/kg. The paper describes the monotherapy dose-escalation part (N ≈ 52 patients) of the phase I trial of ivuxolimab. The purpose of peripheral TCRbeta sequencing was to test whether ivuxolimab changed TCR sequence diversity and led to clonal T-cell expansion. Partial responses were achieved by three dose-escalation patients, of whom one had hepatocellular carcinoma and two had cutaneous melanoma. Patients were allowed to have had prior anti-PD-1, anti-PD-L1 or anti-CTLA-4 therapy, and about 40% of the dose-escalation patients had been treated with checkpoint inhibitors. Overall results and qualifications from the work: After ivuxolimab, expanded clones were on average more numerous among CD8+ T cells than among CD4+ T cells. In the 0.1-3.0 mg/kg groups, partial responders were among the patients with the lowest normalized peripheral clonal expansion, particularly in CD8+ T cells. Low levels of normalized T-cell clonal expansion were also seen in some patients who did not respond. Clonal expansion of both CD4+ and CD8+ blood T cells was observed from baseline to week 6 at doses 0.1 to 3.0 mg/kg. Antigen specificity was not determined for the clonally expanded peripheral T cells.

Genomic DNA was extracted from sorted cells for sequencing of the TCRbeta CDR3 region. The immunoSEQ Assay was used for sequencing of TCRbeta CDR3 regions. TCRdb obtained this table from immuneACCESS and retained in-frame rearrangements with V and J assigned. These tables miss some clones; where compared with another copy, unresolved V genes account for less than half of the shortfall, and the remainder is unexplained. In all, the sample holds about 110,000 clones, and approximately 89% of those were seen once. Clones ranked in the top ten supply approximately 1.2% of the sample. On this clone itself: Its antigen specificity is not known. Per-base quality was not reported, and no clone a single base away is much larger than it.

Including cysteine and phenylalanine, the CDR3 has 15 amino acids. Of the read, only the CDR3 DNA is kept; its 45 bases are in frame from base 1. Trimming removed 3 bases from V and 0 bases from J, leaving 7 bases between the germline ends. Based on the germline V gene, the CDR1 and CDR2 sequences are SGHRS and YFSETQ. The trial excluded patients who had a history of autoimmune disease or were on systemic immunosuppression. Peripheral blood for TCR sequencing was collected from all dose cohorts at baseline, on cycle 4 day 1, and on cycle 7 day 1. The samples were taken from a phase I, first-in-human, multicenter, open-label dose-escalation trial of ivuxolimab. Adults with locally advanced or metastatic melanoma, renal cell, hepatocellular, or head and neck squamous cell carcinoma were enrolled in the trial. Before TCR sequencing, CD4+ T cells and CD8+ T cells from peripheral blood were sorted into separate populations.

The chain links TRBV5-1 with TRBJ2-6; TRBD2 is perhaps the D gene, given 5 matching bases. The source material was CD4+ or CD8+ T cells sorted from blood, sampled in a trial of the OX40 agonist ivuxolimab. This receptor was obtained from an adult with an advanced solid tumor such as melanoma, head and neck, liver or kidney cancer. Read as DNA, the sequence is TGCGCCAGCAGCTATACTAGCTCTGGGGCCAACGTCCTGACTTTC. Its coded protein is CASSYTSSGANVLTF.